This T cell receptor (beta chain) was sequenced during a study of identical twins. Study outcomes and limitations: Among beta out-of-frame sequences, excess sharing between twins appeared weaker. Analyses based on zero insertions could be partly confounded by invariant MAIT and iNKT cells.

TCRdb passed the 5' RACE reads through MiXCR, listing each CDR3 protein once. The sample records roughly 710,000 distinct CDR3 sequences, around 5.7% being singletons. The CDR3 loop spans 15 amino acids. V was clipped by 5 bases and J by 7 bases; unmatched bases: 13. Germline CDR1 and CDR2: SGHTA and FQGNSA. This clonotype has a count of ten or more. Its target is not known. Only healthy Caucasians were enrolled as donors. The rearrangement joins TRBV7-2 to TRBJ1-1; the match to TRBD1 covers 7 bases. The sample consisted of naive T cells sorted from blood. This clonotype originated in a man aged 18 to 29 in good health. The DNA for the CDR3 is TGTGCCAGCAGCCTAAGGAGGGGGCGGCCGGGTGAAGCTTTCTTT. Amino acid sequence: CASSLRRGRPGEAFF.